Listed below are T cell receptor beta chains from one sample, sequenced in a study of blood T cell repertoires in COVID-19. Measured with immunoSEQ multiplex PCR; TCRdb has only the in-frame clones, and not every one. The repertoire includes under 250,000 clones, 81% of them detected once, and about 8.9% sits in the top ten. The sequenced sample was PBMCs or T cells enriched from blood (not recorded which). All receptors come from a woman in her 50s with acute COVID-19. The CDR3 runs from the conserved cysteine through the conserved F or W. D genes are given only for firm matches. Size tells how often a clone was seen (once, few, many) or the class of an expanded clone, and some rows leave it out.

CDR3: CASTMTGGQPQHF
DNA: TGTGCCAGCACCATGACAGGGGGTCAGCCCCAGCATTTT
size: -
J: TRBJ1-5
D: TRBD1
V: TRBV6-5

CDR3: CASSLGGTSGKKQYF
DNA: TGTGCCAGCAGCTTAGGAGGGACTAGCGGGAAAAAGCAGTACTTC
size: -
J: TRBJ2-7
D: TRBD2
V: TRBV7-9

CDR3: CASSRGGYEQYF
DNA: TGTGCCAGCTCACGCGGGGGCTACGAGCAGTACTTC
size: -
J: TRBJ2-7
D: TRBD2
V: TRBV18

CDR3: CASSIFEGAGNQPQHF
DNA: TGTGCCAGTAGTATTTTTGAGGGGGCAGGCAATCAGCCCCAGCATTTT
size: -
J: TRBJ1-5
D: TRBD1
V: TRBV19

CDR3: CASSPQGLANTEAFF
DNA: TGTGCCAGCAGCCCGCAGGGTTTGGCGAACACTGAAGCTTTCTTT
size: -
J: TRBJ1-1
D: -
V: TRBV5-4

CDR3: CASSPGPGVRGNTIYF
DNA: TGCGCCAGCAGCCCGGGCCCGGGGGTTAGAGGAAACACCATATATTTT
size: -
J: TRBJ1-3
D: -
V: TRBV4-3

CDR3: CASSPYSGGITGELFF
DNA: TGTGCCAGCAGTCCATATAGCGGGGGGATTACCGGGGAGCTGTTTTTT
size: -
J: TRBJ2-2
D: TRBD2
V: TRBV6-2/TRBV6-3

CDR3: CASSRGRQMNTEAFF
DNA: TGTGCCAGTAGTAGGGGGAGGCAGATGAACACTGAAGCTTTCTTT
size: -
J: TRBJ1-1
D: -
V: TRBV19

CDR3: CASILQGRDVAFF
DNA: TGTGCCAGCATTCTACAGGGGAGAGACGTAGCTTTCTTT
size: -
J: TRBJ1-1
D: TRBD1
V: TRBV6-6

CDR3: CASSLIAGSLSTDTQYF
DNA: TGTGCCAGCAGCTTGATAGCGGGAAGTCTTAGCACAGATACGCAGTATTTT
size: -
J: TRBJ2-3
D: TRBD2
V: TRBV5-4

CDR3: CASSELAGGEQYF
DNA: TGTGCCAGCAGTGAACTAGCGGGAGGTGAGCAGTACTTC
size: -
J: TRBJ2-7
D: TRBD2
V: TRBV6-4

CDR3: CASSQEQLTSGGDTDTQYF
DNA: TGCGCCAGCAGCCAAGAACAACTGACTAGCGGGGGGGACACAGATACGCAGTATTTT
size: few
J: TRBJ2-3
D: TRBD2
V: TRBV4-1

CDR3: CASSSYRGGKYGYTF
DNA: TGTGCCAGCAGTTCTTACAGGGGCGGAAAGTATGGCTACACCTTC
size: -
J: TRBJ1-2
D: TRBD1
V: TRBV28

CDR3: CASSLPGLAGITDTQYF
DNA: TGTGCCAGCAGTTTACCCGGACTAGCGGGGATCACAGATACGCAGTATTTT
size: -
J: TRBJ2-3
D: TRBD2
V: TRBV7-2

CDR3: CASSPDRSSYEQYF
DNA: TGTGCCAGCAGCCCTGACAGGTCCTCCTACGAGCAGTACTTC
size: -
J: TRBJ2-7
D: -
V: TRBV7-3

CDR3: CASSYSPGRGPQETQYF
DNA: TGTGCCAGCAGTTACTCTCCTGGCAGGGGGCCCCAAGAGACCCAGTACTTC
size: -
J: TRBJ2-5
D: TRBD1
V: TRBV6-2/TRBV6-3

CDR3: CASSLGQGRGLNNEQFF
DNA: TGTGCCAGCAGCTTAGGACAAGGCCGGGGACTGAACAATGAGCAGTTCTTC
size: -
J: TRBJ2-1
D: -
V: TRBV7-2

CDR3: CASSRSAIGPELFF
DNA: TGTGCCAGCAGCCGAAGCGCCATCGGTCCGGAGCTGTTTTTT
size: -
J: TRBJ2-2
D: -
V: TRBV3-1/TRBV3-2

CDR3: CASSRTTGQYF
DNA: TGTGCCAGCAGTCGCACTACGGGACAGTACTTC
size: -
J: TRBJ2-7
D: -
V: TRBV28

CDR3: CASSLLGQGPLGTQYF
DNA: TGTGCCAGCAGTTTACTAGGACAGGGACCCCTCGGGACCCAGTACTTC
size: -
J: TRBJ2-5
D: TRBD1
V: TRBV28

CDR3: CATSRTAGEKLFF
DNA: TGTGCCACCAGCAGAACGGCAGGGGAGAAACTGTTTTTT
size: -
J: TRBJ1-4
D: -
V: TRBV15

CDR3: CASIRSQGLVGYEQYF
DNA: TGTGCCAGCATCAGATCACAGGGATTGGTTGGCTACGAGCAGTACTTC
size: -
J: TRBJ2-7
D: -
V: TRBV28

CDR3: CASSLQGGYNEQFF
DNA: TGTGCCAGCAGCTTACAGGGAGGGTACAATGAGCAGTTCTTC
size: -
J: TRBJ2-1
D: TRBD2
V: TRBV7-9

CDR3: CASSMIWGDSGNTIYF
DNA: TGTGCCAGTAGTATGATCTGGGGAGACTCTGGAAACACCATATATTTT
size: -
J: TRBJ1-3
D: -
V: TRBV19

CDR3: CASGGGAVSGNTIYF
DNA: TGTGCCAGCGGCGGCGGTGCTGTCTCTGGAAACACCATATATTTT
size: -
J: TRBJ1-3
D: -
V: TRBV9

CDR3: CASSQDLFTQYF
DNA: TGTGCCAGCAGCCAAGATTTATTCACGCAGTATTTT
size: once
J: TRBJ2-3
D: -
V: TRBV14

CDR3: CAWSVGLAGVMNPYEQYF
DNA: TGTGCCTGGAGTGTGGGACTAGCGGGAGTAATGAATCCCTACGAGCAGTACTTC
size: -
J: TRBJ2-7
D: TRBD2
V: TRBV30

CDR3: CASSFQDARQPQHF
DNA: TGTGCCAGCAGCTTCCAGGATGCGCGCCAGCCCCAGCATTTT
size: -
J: TRBJ1-5
D: -
V: TRBV7-2

CDR3: CAWSVQGYSPLHF
DNA: TGTGCCTGGAGTGTGCAGGGGTACTCACCCCTCCACTTT
size: -
J: TRBJ1-6
D: -
V: TRBV30

CDR3: CASSSAGGRVKGLFF
DNA: TGTGCCAGCAGTTCAGCAGGGGGCAGGGTAAAGGGACTGTTTTTT
size: -
J: TRBJ1-4
D: TRBD1
V: TRBV27

CDR3: CASSLHPGGAAMNTEAFF
DNA: TGTGCCAGCAGCCTTCACCCGGGGGGCGCCGCAATGAACACTGAAGCTTTCTTT
size: -
J: TRBJ1-1
D: -
V: TRBV9

CDR3: CASSPNLAGRRGEQYF
DNA: TGTGCCAGCAGCCCGAACCTAGCGGGTCGTAGGGGCGAGCAGTACTTC
size: -
J: TRBJ2-7
D: TRBD2
V: TRBV7-2

CDR3: CASSQESIRYNEKLFF
DNA: TGTGCCAGCAGCCAAGAGAGTATCCGATATAATGAAAAACTGTTTTTT
size: -
J: TRBJ1-4
D: -
V: TRBV4-2

CDR3: CASSHRQPYEQYF
DNA: TGTGCCAGCAGCCACCGACAGCCCTACGAGCAGTACTTC
size: -
J: TRBJ2-7
D: -
V: TRBV12-3/TRBV12-4

CDR3: CAISGAGGRLNTGELFF
DNA: TGTGCCATCAGTGGGGCAGGGGGCCGCTTGAACACCGGGGAGCTGTTTTTT
size: -
J: TRBJ2-2
D: TRBD1
V: TRBV10-3

CDR3: CASSLGGSLFTDTQYF
DNA: TGTGCCAGCAGCTTAGGAGGGAGTCTGTTCACAGATACGCAGTATTTT
size: -
J: TRBJ2-3
D: -
V: TRBV13

CDR3: CASSRTGTGAGELFF
DNA: TGTGCCAGCAGCCGGACCGGGACAGGGGCCGGGGAGCTGTTTTTT
size: -
J: TRBJ2-2
D: TRBD1
V: TRBV16

CDR3: CASSLLQGMNTEAFF
DNA: TGTGCCAGCAGCTTATTACAGGGCATGAACACTGAAGCTTTCTTT
size: few
J: TRBJ1-1
D: -
V: TRBV11-3

CDR3: CASSTMSGNTIYF
DNA: TGTGCCAGCAGTACGATGAGCGGAAACACCATATATTTT
size: -
J: TRBJ1-3
D: -
V: TRBV2

CDR3: CASSWTSGSEDQYF
DNA: TGTGCCAGCAGCTGGACTAGCGGGAGTGAGGACCAGTACTTC
size: -
J: TRBJ2-5
D: TRBD2
V: TRBV27

CDR3: CASSLGRTGTDYTGELFF
DNA: TGCGCCAGCAGCTTGGGGCGGACCGGGACAGACTACACCGGGGAGCTGTTTTTT
size: -
J: TRBJ2-2
D: TRBD1
V: TRBV5-1